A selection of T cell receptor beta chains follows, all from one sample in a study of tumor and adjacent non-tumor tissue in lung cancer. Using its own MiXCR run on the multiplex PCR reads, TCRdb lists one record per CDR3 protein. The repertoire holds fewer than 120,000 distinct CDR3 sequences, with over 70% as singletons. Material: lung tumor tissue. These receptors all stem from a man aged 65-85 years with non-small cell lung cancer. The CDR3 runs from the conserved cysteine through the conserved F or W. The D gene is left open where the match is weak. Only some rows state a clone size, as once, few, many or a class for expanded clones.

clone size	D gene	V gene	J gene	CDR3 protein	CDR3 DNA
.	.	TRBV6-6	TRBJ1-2	CASNRSYGYTF	TGTGCCAGCAATCGCTCATATGGCTACACCTTC
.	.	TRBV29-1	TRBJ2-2	CSADVAGGTGEFFF	.
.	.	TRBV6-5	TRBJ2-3	CANRRDGTYTQYF	TGTGCCAACAGAAGGGACGGTACATATACGCAGTATTTT
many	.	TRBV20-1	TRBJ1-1	CSQNYGENTEAFF	TGCAGTCAGAACTACGGGGAGAACACTGAAGCTTTCTTT
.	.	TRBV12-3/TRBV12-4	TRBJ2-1	CASGRVRVNYNEQFF	TGTGCCAGCGGACGAGTCAGGGTCAACTACAATGAGCAGTTCTTC
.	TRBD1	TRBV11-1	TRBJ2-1	CASSPRPGQGPDDQLF	TGTGCCAGCAGCCCCCGGCCGGGACAGGGGCCAGATGACCAGCTCTTC
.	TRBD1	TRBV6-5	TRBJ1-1	CASNQTGGHREAFF	TGTGCCAGCAACCAGACAGGGGGCCATCGTGAAGCTTTCTTT
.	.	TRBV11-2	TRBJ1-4	CASSRSGSSNVRLFF	TGTGCCAGCAGCAGAAGTGGATCAAGTAATGTAAGACTGTTTTTT
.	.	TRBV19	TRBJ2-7	CASRKRGKSYEQYF	TGTGCCAGTAGAAAACGTGGAAAATCCTACGAGCAGTACTTC
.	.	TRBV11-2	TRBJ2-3	CSSSTRVGDSKDTQYF	TGTTCCAGCAGCACCCGCGTGGGGGATTCCAAAGATACGCAGTATTTT
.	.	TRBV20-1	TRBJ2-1	CSARVPAGRGYNEQIF	TGCAGTGCTAGAGTCCCCGCTGGAAGGGGGTACAATGAGCAGATCTTC
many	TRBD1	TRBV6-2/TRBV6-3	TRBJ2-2	CASSSLGTGFYSRLFF	TGTGCCAGCAGCTCCCTAGGGACAGGATTCTATTCGCGGCTGTTTTTT
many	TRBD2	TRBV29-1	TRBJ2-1	CSVGLAAWNEQFF	TGCAGCGTTGGACTAGCGGCCTGGAATGAGCAGTTCTTC
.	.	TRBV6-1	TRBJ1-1	CASSERSMVNTEAFF	TGCGCCAGCAGTGAGAGGAGCATGGTTAACACTGAAGCTTTCTTT
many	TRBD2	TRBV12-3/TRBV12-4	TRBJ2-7	CASRSLAGGTYEQYF	TGTGCCAGCAGATCACTAGCGGGAGGAACCTACGAGCAGTACTTC
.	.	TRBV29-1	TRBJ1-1	CSVLGAAGRAFF	TGCAGCGTCCTGGGGGCCGCGGGTCGGGCTTTCTTT
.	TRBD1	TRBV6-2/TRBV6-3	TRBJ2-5	CTGSPRGQGIREAQYF	TGTACCGGCAGCCCCCGTGGACAGGGGATTCGGGAGGCCCAGTACTTC
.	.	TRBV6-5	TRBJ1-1	CASSYTRNTETFF	TGTGCCAGCAGTTACACAAGGAACACTGAAACTTTCTTT
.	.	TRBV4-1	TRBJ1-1	CTSSQVGEAFF	TGCACCAGCAGCCAAGTTGGGGAAGCTTTCTTT
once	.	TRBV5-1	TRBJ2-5	CAGSSRDGRSLETQYF	TGCGCCGGCAGCAGCCGGGACGGACGGTCACTAGAGACCCAGTACTTC
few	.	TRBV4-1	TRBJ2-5	CASIQDRLSIETQYF	TGTGCTAGCATCCAAGATCGACTATCTATCGAGACCCAGTACTTC
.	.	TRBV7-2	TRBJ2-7	CASSLGRAREHYF	TGTGCCAGCAGCTTAGGGCGAGCACGAGAGCATTACTTC
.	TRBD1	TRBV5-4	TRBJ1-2	CASSGGNRGEGYTF	TGTGCCAGCAGCGGAGGAAACAGGGGTGAAGGTTACACCTTC
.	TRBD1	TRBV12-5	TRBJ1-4	CASGFTTGGVYDEKLFF	TGTGCTAGTGGTTTCACCACAGGGGGCGTATATGATGAAAAACTGTTTTTT
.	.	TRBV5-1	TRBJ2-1	CASSILGAYDEQFF	TGCGCCAGCAGTATACTAGGGGCCTACGATGAGCAGTTCTTC
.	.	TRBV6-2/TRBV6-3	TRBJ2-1	CTSSYSMENERFF	TGTACCAGCAGTTACTCGATGGAGAATGAGCGGTTCTTC
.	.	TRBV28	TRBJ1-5	CTSSPSKGGNQPQHF	TGTACCAGCAGTCCCTCGAAGGGCGGCAATCAGCCCCAGCATTTT
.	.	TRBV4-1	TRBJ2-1	CASSRSTGLTNNEQFF	TGCGCCAGCAGCCGCTCTACGGGGCTTACCAACAATGAGCAGTTCTTC
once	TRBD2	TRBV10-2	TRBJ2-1	CTSSGETSVKEQFF	TGCACCAGCAGTGGGGAGACTAGCGTAAAAGAGCAGTTCTTC
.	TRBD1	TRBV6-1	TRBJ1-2	CAMSETDREKAF	TGTGCCATGAGTGAAACGGACAGGGAGAAAGCCTTC
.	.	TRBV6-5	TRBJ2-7	CASRPGSSTYGQYF	TGTGCCAGCAGACCAGGATCGAGTACCTACGGGCAGTACTTC
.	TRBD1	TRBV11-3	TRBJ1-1	CASSLKTGLMKTEAFF	TGCGCCAGCAGCTTAAAGACAGGGTTGATGAAGACTGAAGCTTTCTTT
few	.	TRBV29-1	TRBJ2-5	CSVEAWETQYF	TGCAGCGTTGAAGCGTGGGAGACCCAGTACTTC
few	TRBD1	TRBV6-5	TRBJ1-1	CASRTGTGLVTEAIF	TGTGCCAGCAGGACCGGGACAGGATTGGTGACTGAAGCTATCTTT
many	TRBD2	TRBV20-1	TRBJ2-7	CSASGARSYEQYF	TGCAGTGCGAGCGGGGCACGATCCTACGAGCAGTACTTC
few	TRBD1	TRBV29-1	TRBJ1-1	CSVFGQGIKTEAFF	TGTAGCGTCTTCGGACAGGGAATAAAAACTGAAGCTTTCTTT
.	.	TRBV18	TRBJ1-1	CASSPPERTEAFF	TGTGCCAGCTCACCACCTGAGCGTACTGAAGCTTTCTTT
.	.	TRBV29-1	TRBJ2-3	CSAEGIGNTDTQYF	TGCAGTGCTGAGGGTATTGGGAACACAGATACGCAGTATTTT
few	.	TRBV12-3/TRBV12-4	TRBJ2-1	CASSLGQSVTYHNEQFF	TGTGCCAGCAGTTTAGGACAGTCGGTTACTTACCACAATGAGCAATTCTTC
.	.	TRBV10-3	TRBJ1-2	CAMSESSGDFYGYTF	TGTGCCATGAGTGAGTCTAGCGGGGACTTTTATGGCTACACATTC
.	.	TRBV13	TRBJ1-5	CASRLGRTNRPQHF	TGTGCCAGCAGGTTAGGCCGCACTAATCGGCCCCAGCATTTT
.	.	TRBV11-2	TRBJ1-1	CASSLDPTTEAFF	TGTGCCAGCAGCTTAGACCCCACCACTGAAGCTTTCTTT
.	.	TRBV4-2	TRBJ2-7	CAGGQAVRRQGEDEQYF	TGTGCAGGCGGCCAAGCGGTACGTCGGCAAGGGGAAGACGAGCAGTACTTC
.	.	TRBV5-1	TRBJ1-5	CAIKPGQSNQHQHF	TGCGCCATCAAACCGGGTCAGAGCAATCAGCACCAGCATTTT
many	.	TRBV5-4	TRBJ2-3	CASSLQGPDTQYF	TGTGCCAGCAGTTTACAGGGTCCAGATACGCAGTATTTT
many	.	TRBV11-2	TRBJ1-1	CASRFGNTEAFF	TGTGCCAGCAGATTTGGTAACACTGAAGCTTTCTTT
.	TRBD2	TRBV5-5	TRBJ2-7	CAINPSGSSHEQYF	TGTGCCATCAATCCCAGCGGGAGTAGTCACGAGCAGTACTTC
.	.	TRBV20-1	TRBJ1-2	CGARDLAKTTYGNTF	TGCGGTGCTAGAGATTTAGCTAAGACAACCTATGGCAACACCTTC
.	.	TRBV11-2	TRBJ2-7	CASSPPAEAPTYEQYF	TGTGCTAGCAGCCCCCCCGCCGAGGCACCAACCTACGAGCAGTACTTC
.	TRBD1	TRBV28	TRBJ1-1	CASSFERTGDLTFF	TGTGCCAGCAGTTTTGAAAGGACAGGGGATCTAACTTTCTTT
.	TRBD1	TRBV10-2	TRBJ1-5	CVSSWDRENQLQHF	TGCGTCAGCAGCTGGGACAGGGAGAACCAGCTCCAGCATTTT
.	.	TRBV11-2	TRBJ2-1	CASSLHVRDWASYHELFF	TGTGCCAGCAGCTTACATGTGCGAGACTGGGCCTCCTACCATGAGCTGTTCTTC
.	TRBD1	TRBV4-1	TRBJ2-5	CACKQESTGVSKTQYF	TGCGCCTGCAAGCAAGAGTCGACAGGGGTCTCGAAGACCCAGTACTTC
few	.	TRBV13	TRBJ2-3	CAGSLWAAGFVDTQYF	TGTGCCGGCAGCCTCTGGGCCGCGGGGTTCGTGGATACGCAGTATTTT
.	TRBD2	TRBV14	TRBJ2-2	CASWRTSGGNTGELLF	TGTGCCAGCTGGCGAACTAGCGGAGGGAACACCGGGGAGCTGTTATTT
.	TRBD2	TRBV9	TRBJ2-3	CASSPQMGLAGGNTDTQYF	TGTGCCAGCAGCCCCCAGATGGGACTAGCGGGGGGGAACACAGATACGCAGTATTTT
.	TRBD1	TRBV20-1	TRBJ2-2	CSARINRGAVELFF	TGCAGTGCTAGAATCAACAGGGGCGCCGTGGAGCTGTTTTTT
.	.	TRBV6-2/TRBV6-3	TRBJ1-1	CASSSIGGGTETFF	TGTGCCAGCAGTTCGATCGGAGGGGGTACTGAAACTTTCTTT
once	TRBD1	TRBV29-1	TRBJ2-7	CSTDGTGGGNEQYF	TGCAGCACAGACGGGACAGGGGGCGGCAACGAGCAGTACTTC